A selection of T cell receptor beta chains follows, all from one sample in a study of CD8 T cells in ankylosing spondylitis. TCRdb reprocessed the 5' RACE reads via MiXCR and lists one record per CDR3 protein. Seen here are approximately 440,000 distinct CDR3 sequences, 17% observed once, and the top ten hold 0.85% to 1.3%. Specimen: blood, either unsorted or a sorted T cell fraction (not recorded which). The receptors come from a male donor with ankylosing spondylitis. Each CDR3 is given with its conserved first and last residue. D genes are given only for firm matches. Where a row states a size, it is once, few, many or the class of an expanded clone; other rows omit it.

CDR3 DNA,CDR3 protein,V gene,D gene,J gene,clone size
TGTGCCAGCAATGGGAGGGGGAGGGGAGCCGGCAATCAGCCCCAGCATTTT,CASNGRGRGAGNQPQHF,TRBV2,NA,TRBJ1-5,NA
TGTGCCAGCAGTTTTTTACAGGGGAACACCGGGGAGCTGTTTTTT,CASSFLQGNTGELFF,TRBV28,NA,TRBJ2-2,few
TGTGCCAGCAGCCCCGGGACCCATATCACCAACACCGGGGAGCTGTTTTTT,CASSPGTHITNTGELFF,TRBV7-2,NA,TRBJ2-2,NA
TGCGCCAGCAGCTCAACAGACAGGGGTTTTCGGACTGAAGCTTTCTTT,CASSSTDRGFRTEAFF,TRBV4-1,TRBD1,TRBJ1-1,many
TGCAGCGTTCAACTAGCGGGAGTCGGCGAGCAGTACTTC,CSVQLAGVGEQYF,TRBV29-1,TRBD2,TRBJ2-7,few
TGCGCCAGCAGCTTGGGTTCCTGGGAGACCCAGTACTTC,CASSLGSWETQYF,TRBV5-1,NA,TRBJ2-5,many
TGTGCCAGCAGTGAAGATCGGGCCCGCTCCTACAATGAGCAGTTCTTC,CASSEDRARSYNEQFF,TRBV25-1,NA,TRBJ2-1,NA
TGTGCCAGCAGCTCCCGGGGCACCATATATTTT,CASSSRGTIYF,TRBV11-2,NA,TRBJ1-3,NA
TGCAGCGTTGAGGGGGGCAGGAACTACACCTTC,CSVEGGRNYTF,TRBV29-1,NA,TRBJ1-2,few
TGTGCCAGTAGTGGGGGACCGCTCCGGGAGACCCAGTACTTC,CASSGGPLRETQYF,TRBV19,NA,TRBJ2-5,NA